This T cell receptor beta chain was recovered during a study of blood T cell repertoires in COVID-19. Across the whole study: T cells, B-cell-depleted T cells, or PBMCs supplied cDNA or gDNA.

Measured with immunoSEQ multiplex PCR; TCRdb has only the in-frame clones, and not every one. The repertoire includes almost 300,000 clones, more than 75% of them detected once, and 1% to 1.5% sits in the top ten. V was clipped by 2 bases and J by 7 bases, with 16 bases between them. CDR3 length: 15 residues. Germline assignment: CDR1 SGDLS and CDR2 YYNGEE. The sequenced sample was peripheral blood. The genes are TRBV9 and TRBJ2-1, with D possibly being TRBD2 (5 bases). This sequence originates from a man in his 70s with acute or convalescent COVID-19. CDR3: CASSVTPDLANEQFF. The CDR3 coding sequence is TGTGCCAGCAGCGTCACTCCGGACCTAGCTAATGAGCAGTTCTTC.